The rows below give T cell receptor beta chains drawn from one sample of a study of T-cell memory formation after mild COVID-19. TCRdb re-called the 5' RACE reads with MiXCR, one entry per CDR3 protein. The sample yields fewer than 600,000 distinct CDR3 sequences, about 22% seen once. Sequencing used PBMCs or a T cell subset sorted from them (not recorded which). The receptors derive from an adult woman who had mild COVID-19 (a few samples of this study predate the infection). Cell type and time point are not known. The CDR3 runs from the conserved cysteine through the conserved F or W. The order of the fields is J gene, D gene, clone size, V gene, CDR3 protein, CDR3 DNA. A D gene is named only where the DNA matches it firmly. Only part of the rows carry a size: once, few, many, or a class if the clone is expanded.

J: TRBJ2-1
D: NA
size: few
V: TRBV7-9
CDR3: CASSPGIEQFF
DNA: TGTGCCAGCAGCCCCGGGATTGAGCAGTTCTTC

J: TRBJ2-3
D: NA
size: NA
V: TRBV13
CDR3: CASSRGGTGGLTDTQYF
DNA: TGTGCCAGCAGCCGTGGTGGCACGGGGGGCCTCACAGATACGCAGTATTTT

J: TRBJ2-2
D: TRBD2
size: NA
V: TRBV7-9
CDR3: CASSEGLAVTGELFF
DNA: TGTGCCAGCAGCGAGGGACTAGCGGTGACCGGGGAGCTGTTTTTT

J: TRBJ2-2
D: NA
size: NA
V: TRBV3-1
CDR3: CASSQGWGGELFF
DNA: TGTGCCAGCAGCCAAGGTTGGGGAGGGGAGCTGTTTTTT

J: TRBJ1-3
D: NA
size: NA
V: TRBV6-5
CDR3: CASSYQSTGTSGNTIYF
DNA: TGTGCCAGCAGTTACCAAAGCACAGGCACCTCTGGAAACACCATATATTTT

J: TRBJ2-7
D: NA
size: NA
V: TRBV11-3
CDR3: CASSLGQGQVEQYF
DNA: TGTGCCAGCAGCTTGGGGCAAGGGCAGGTTGAGCAGTACTTC

J: TRBJ2-3
D: TRBD2
size: NA
V: TRBV7-2
CDR3: CASSPPRLAEKRPQYF
DNA: TGTGCCAGCAGCCCACCGCGACTAGCGGAAAAACGTCCGCAGTATTTT

J: TRBJ2-7
D: TRBD1
size: NA
V: TRBV4-1
CDR3: CASSQGFLGQTYEQYF
DNA: TGCGCCAGCAGCCAAGGTTTCTTGGGACAGACCTACGAGCAGTACTTC

J: TRBJ2-7
D: NA
size: few
V: TRBV4-3
CDR3: CASSQDHTTASYEQYF
DNA: TGCGCCAGCAGCCAAGACCATACGACAGCCTCCTACGAGCAGTACTTC

J: TRBJ1-2
D: NA
size: NA
V: TRBV5-1
CDR3: CASSLATTNGYTF
DNA: TGCGCCAGCAGCTTGGCAACAACTAATGGCTACACCTTC

J: TRBJ2-3
D: TRBD2
size: few
V: TRBV3-1
CDR3: CASSRSGGRADTQYF
DNA: TGTGCCAGCAGCCGGAGCGGGGGTCGGGCAGATACGCAGTATTTT

J: TRBJ2-5
D: NA
size: NA
V: TRBV19
CDR3: CASSMNGWGAETQYF
DNA: TGTGCCAGTAGTATGAATGGCTGGGGGGCAGAGACCCAGTACTTC

J: TRBJ2-7
D: TRBD1
size: few
V: TRBV5-1
CDR3: CASSAGEGADEQYF
DNA: TGCGCCAGCAGCGCGGGCGAGGGGGCAGACGAGCAGTACTTC

J: TRBJ1-2
D: NA
size: few
V: TRBV28
CDR3: CASSFAPQGSYGYTF
DNA: TGTGCCAGCAGTTTCGCCCCCCAGGGCTCCTATGGCTACACCTTC

J: TRBJ2-3
D: TRBD2
size: many
V: TRBV9
CDR3: CASSVNGRSTDTQYF
DNA: TGTGCCAGCAGCGTAAACGGGAGGTCAACAGATACGCAGTATTTT

J: TRBJ2-1
D: NA
size: NA
V: TRBV6-2/TRBV6-3
CDR3: CASSYTGEQFF
DNA: TGTGCCAGCAGTTATACAGGGGAGCAGTTCTTC

J: TRBJ2-7
D: NA
size: NA
V: TRBV7-6
CDR3: CASSLAEGGEQYF
DNA: TGTGCCAGCAGCTTAGCCGAGGGGGGCGAGCAGTACTTC

J: TRBJ2-5
D: NA
size: NA
V: TRBV6-6
CDR3: CASSYRVETQYF
DNA: TGTGCCAGCAGTTATAGGGTGGAGACCCAGTACTTC

J: TRBJ1-2
D: TRBD1
size: NA
V: TRBV5-1
CDR3: CASSPDRVHYGYTF
DNA: TGCGCCAGCAGTCCGGACAGGGTTCACTATGGCTACACCTTC

J: TRBJ1-2
D: TRBD1
size: few
V: TRBV7-9
CDR3: CASSSGQGTHNYGYTF
DNA: TGTGCCAGCAGCTCCGGACAGGGGACGCATAACTATGGCTACACCTTC

J: TRBJ2-5
D: NA
size: few
V: TRBV11-2
CDR3: CASSSLLRTDPWYF
DNA: TGTGCCAGCAGCTCCCTACTCCGGACTGATCCCTGGTACTTC

J: TRBJ2-7
D: TRBD2
size: NA
V: TRBV12-3/TRBV12-4
CDR3: CASSLPTQRGRNEQYF
DNA: TGTGCCAGCAGTCTCCCTACGCAGCGGGGGAGAAACGAGCAGTACTTC

J: TRBJ2-7
D: TRBD1
size: few
V: TRBV5-1
CDR3: CASSLGGTGRSSYEQYF
DNA: TGCGCCAGCAGCTTGGGGGGGACAGGCCGAAGCTCCTACGAGCAGTACTTC

J: TRBJ1-3
D: NA
size: NA
V: TRBV7-8
CDR3: CASSLARGGSGNTIYF
DNA: TGTGCCAGCAGCTTAGCGCGTGGTGGGTCTGGAAACACCATATATTTT

J: TRBJ2-4
D: TRBD1
size: NA
V: TRBV28
CDR3: CASSLPGGVAKTFPQYF
DNA: TGTGCCAGCAGTTTACCAGGGGGCGTAGCAAAAACATTCCCTCAGTACTTC

J: TRBJ1-4
D: NA
size: NA
V: TRBV7-7
CDR3: CASSPLSPGEKLFF
DNA: TGTGCTAGCAGCCCCTTAAGCCCCGGCGAAAAACTGTTTTTT

J: TRBJ2-1
D: TRBD2
size: few
V: TRBV4-3
CDR3: CASSQVGLAGGYNEQFF
DNA: TGCGCCAGCAGCCAAGTCGGACTAGCGGGAGGCTACAATGAGCAGTTCTTC

J: TRBJ2-1
D: NA
size: few
V: TRBV15
CDR3: CATSRETSNNEQFF
DNA: TGTGCCACCAGCAGAGAGACTAGTAACAATGAGCAGTTCTTC

J: TRBJ2-3
D: NA
size: few
V: TRBV5-1
CDR3: CASQDRSSLTTDADTQYF
DNA: TGCGCCAGCCAGGACCGCAGCAGCCTAACCACAGACGCAGATACGCAGTATTTT

J: TRBJ1-1
D: NA
size: NA
V: TRBV4-1
CDR3: CASSQGKVTEAFF
DNA: TGCGCCAGCAGCCAGGGAAAGGTAACTGAAGCTTTCTTT

J: TRBJ1-5
D: NA
size: few
V: TRBV6-1
CDR3: CASSALRGYSNQPQHF
DNA: TGTGCCAGCAGTGCCCTCAGGGGCTATAGCAATCAGCCCCAGCATTTT

J: TRBJ1-1
D: NA
size: few
V: TRBV5-5
CDR3: CASSLDRDHRYAEAFF
DNA: TGTGCCAGCAGCTTGGACAGGGATCATCGGTACGCTGAAGCTTTCTTT

J: TRBJ2-3
D: TRBD2
size: NA
V: TRBV7-3
CDR3: CASSFTGGPDTQYF
DNA: TGTGCCAGCAGCTTCACGGGAGGCCCAGATACGCAGTATTTT

J: TRBJ1-2
D: NA
size: many
V: TRBV5-1
CDR3: CASSLEGGYTF
DNA: TGCGCCAGCAGCTTGGAGGGTGGCTACACCTTC

J: TRBJ2-5
D: NA
size: NA
V: TRBV6-6
CDR3: CASSYSKTQYF
DNA: TGTGCCAGCAGTTACTCAAAGACCCAGTACTTC